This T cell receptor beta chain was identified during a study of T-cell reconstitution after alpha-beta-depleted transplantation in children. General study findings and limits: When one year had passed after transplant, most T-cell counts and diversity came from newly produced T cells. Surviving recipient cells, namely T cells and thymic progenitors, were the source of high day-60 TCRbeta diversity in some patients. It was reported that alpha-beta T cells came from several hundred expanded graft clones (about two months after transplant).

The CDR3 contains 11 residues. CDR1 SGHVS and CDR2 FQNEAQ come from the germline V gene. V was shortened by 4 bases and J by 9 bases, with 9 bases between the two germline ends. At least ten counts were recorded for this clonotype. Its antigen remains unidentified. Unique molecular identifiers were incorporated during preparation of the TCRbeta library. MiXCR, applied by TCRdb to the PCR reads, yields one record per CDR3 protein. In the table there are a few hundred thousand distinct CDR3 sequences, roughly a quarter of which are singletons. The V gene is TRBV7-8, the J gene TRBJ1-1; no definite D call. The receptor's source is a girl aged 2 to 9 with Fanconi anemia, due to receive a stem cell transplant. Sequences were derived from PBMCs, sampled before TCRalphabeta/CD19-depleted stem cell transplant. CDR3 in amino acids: CASSSDPQAFF. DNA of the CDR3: TGTGCCAGCAGCTCAGATCCCCAAGCTTTCTTT.